Listed below are T cell receptor beta chains from one sample, sequenced in a study of blood T cell repertoires in COVID-19. TCRdb's copy holds only in-frame clones and misses some; the assay was immunoSEQ multiplex PCR. The sample yields 100,000 to 120,000 clones, roughly 85% seen once. Sample: peripheral blood. The receptors were sampled from a human donor in a cohort sampled during active COVID-19. The CDR3 runs from the conserved cysteine through the conserved F or W. Each record gives: clone size, V gene, D gene, J gene, CDR3 protein, CDR3 DNA. The D gene is left open where the match is weak. Clone size is given for some rows only: seen once, a few or many times, or a class if the clone is expanded.

size: few
V: TRBV10-1
D: -
J: TRBJ2-2
CDR3: CASSESGVTGELFF
DNA: TGCGCCAGCAGTGAGTCAGGGGTCACCGGGGAGCTGTTTTTT

size: -
V: TRBV5-1
D: -
J: TRBJ2-3
CDR3: CASSQYGSTDTQYF
DNA: TGCGCCAGCAGCCAATACGGGAGCACAGATACGCAGTATTTT

size: -
V: TRBV18
D: -
J: TRBJ2-1
CDR3: CASSPPATFYNEQFF
DNA: TGTGCCAGCTCACCACCAGCGACCTTCTACAATGAGCAGTTCTTC

size: -
V: TRBV6-5
D: -
J: TRBJ1-5
CDR3: CASSPLGGRGQPQHF
DNA: TGTGCCAGCAGTCCCCTGGGAGGGCGAGGCCAGCCCCAGCATTTT

size: -
V: TRBV28
D: -
J: TRBJ1-1
CDR3: CASSSFEFMRTEAFF
DNA: TGTGCCAGCAGTTCTTTTGAGTTTATGCGCACTGAAGCTTTCTTT

size: -
V: TRBV29-1
D: -
J: TRBJ1-3
CDR3: CSVVPASSGNTIYF
DNA: TGCAGCGTTGTTCCGGCTAGCTCTGGAAACACCATATATTTT

size: -
V: TRBV29-1
D: -
J: TRBJ1-2
CDR3: CSVEDRLSGFGYTF
DNA: TGCAGCGTTGAAGATCGCCTGTCGGGGTTTGGCTACACCTTC

size: once
V: TRBV5-1
D: -
J: TRBJ2-5
CDR3: CASSPGYQETQYF
DNA: TGCGCCAGCAGCCCGGGGTACCAAGAGACCCAGTACTTC

size: -
V: TRBV5-1
D: -
J: TRBJ1-4
CDR3: CASSSLSTNEKLFF
DNA: TGCGCCAGCAGCTCCCTCTCAACTAATGAAAAACTGTTTTTT

size: many
V: TRBV2
D: TRBD1
J: TRBJ1-5
CDR3: CASSKLQGAGQPQHF
DNA: TGTGCCAGCAGCAAGCTACAGGGGGCCGGTCAGCCCCAGCATTTT

size: few
V: TRBV28
D: -
J: TRBJ2-4
CDR3: CASALGAAKNIQYF
DNA: TGTGCCAGCGCTCTTGGGGCGGCCAAAAACATTCAGTACTTC

size: -
V: TRBV5-1
D: TRBD1
J: TRBJ1-1
CDR3: CASSLVGQGSPNTEAFF
DNA: TGCGCCAGCAGCTTGGTAGGACAGGGGTCCCCCAACACTGAAGCTTTCTTT

size: -
V: TRBV28
D: TRBD1
J: TRBJ2-7
CDR3: CATHPGQDLSYEQYF
DNA: TGTGCCACCCACCCGGGACAGGACCTCTCCTACGAGCAGTACTTC

size: -
V: TRBV9
D: TRBD2
J: TRBJ2-3
CDR3: CASSPGLAGGIIDTQYF
DNA: TGTGCCAGCAGCCCGGGCCTAGCGGGAGGGATTATTGATACGCAGTATTTT

size: -
V: TRBV28
D: -
J: TRBJ1-2
CDR3: CATYNLTPSAAAGIHGLGYGYTF
DNA: TGTGCCACTTACAACCTCACCCCTAGCGCGGCCGCGGGGATACACGGGCTCGGCTATGGCTACACCTTC

size: -
V: TRBV5-1
D: -
J: TRBJ2-7
CDR3: CASLLTAGVGEQYF
DNA: TGCGCCAGCCTACTCACGGCAGGGGTCGGGGAGCAGTACTTC

size: -
V: TRBV7-2
D: -
J: TRBJ2-7
CDR3: CASSLAPTVSYEQYF
DNA: TGTGCCAGCAGCTTAGCGCCGACAGTCTCCTACGAGCAGTACTTC

size: -
V: TRBV19
D: TRBD2
J: TRBJ2-1
CDR3: CASSIRAGDNNEQFF
DNA: TGTGCCAGTAGTATTCGAGCGGGGGATAACAATGAGCAGTTCTTC

size: -
V: TRBV24-1
D: -
J: TRBJ2-7
CDR3: CATSGTGTYEQYF
DNA: TGTGCCACCTCCGGGACTGGGACCTACGAGCAGTACTTC

size: -
V: TRBV11-2
D: -
J: TRBJ2-5
CDR3: CASSLREETQYF
DNA: TGTGCCAGCAGCTTAAGAGAAGAGACCCAGTACTTC

size: -
V: TRBV6-5
D: -
J: TRBJ1-2
CDR3: CASSYQGGGYTF
DNA: TGTGCCAGCAGTTACCAGGGTGGCGGCTACACCTTC

size: -
V: TRBV3-1/TRBV3-2
D: TRBD2
J: TRBJ2-2
CDR3: CASSRTSGGPIGELFF
DNA: TGTGCCAGCAGCCGGACTAGCGGGGGACCGATCGGGGAGCTGTTTTTT

size: -
V: TRBV11-2
D: -
J: TRBJ1-6
CDR3: CASSGSHNSPLHF
DNA: TGTGCCAGCAGCGGCAGTCATAATTCACCCCTCCACTTT

size: -
V: TRBV28
D: -
J: TRBJ2-4
CDR3: CASSSWTKTGLDHIQYF
DNA: TGTGCCAGCAGCTCGTGGACGAAAACAGGCCTTGATCACATTCAGTACTTC

size: -
V: TRBV5-1
D: TRBD2
J: TRBJ2-1
CDR3: CASSPRTSGGAYNEQFF
DNA: TGCGCCAGCAGCCCCCGGACTAGCGGGGGGGCCTACAATGAGCAGTTCTTC

size: -
V: TRBV6-2/TRBV6-3
D: -
J: TRBJ1-2
CDR3: CASSYSQNGYTF
DNA: TGTGCCAGCAGTTACTCTCAGAATGGCTACACCTTC

size: -
V: TRBV6-5
D: -
J: TRBJ1-2
CDR3: CASSLDSNNYGYTF
DNA: TGTGCCAGCAGTCTGGACAGCAATAACTATGGCTACACCTTC

size: -
V: TRBV15
D: -
J: TRBJ1-5
CDR3: CATSRGASNQPQHF
DNA: TGTGCCACCAGCAGAGGGGCTAGCAATCAGCCCCAGCATTTT

size: -
V: TRBV9
D: -
J: TRBJ2-5
CDR3: CASSPVRRARLQETQYF
DNA: TGTGCCAGCAGCCCCGTCCGACGAGCGAGGCTCCAAGAGACCCAGTACTTC

size: once
V: TRBV29-1
D: -
J: TRBJ1-1
CDR3: CSSTGPDTEAFF
DNA: TGCAGTTCTACAGGGCCGGACACTGAAGCTTTCTTT

size: few
V: TRBV7-2
D: TRBD2
J: TRBJ2-6
CDR3: CASSNTGAGGGANVLTF
DNA: TGTGCCAGCAGCAACACCGGGGCGGGGGGCGGGGCCAACGTCCTGACTTTC

size: -
V: TRBV7-3
D: TRBD2
J: TRBJ2-7
CDR3: CASSLTQPRTSGRALHEQYF
DNA: TGTGCCAGCAGCTTAACCCAGCCTAGGACTAGCGGGAGGGCCCTCCACGAGCAGTACTTC

size: -
V: TRBV28
D: TRBD1
J: TRBJ1-2
CDR3: CAARQGQGNYGYTF
DNA: TGTGCCGCACGGCAGGGACAGGGTAACTATGGCTACACCTTC

size: -
V: TRBV7-2
D: TRBD2
J: TRBJ2-2
CDR3: CASSFSGGNTGELFF
DNA: TGTGCCAGCAGCTTTTCGGGAGGAAATACCGGGGAGCTGTTTTTT

size: -
V: TRBV2
D: -
J: TRBJ2-3
CDR3: CASTSGSGASTDTQYF
DNA: TGTGCCAGCACCTCGGGTTCTGGGGCTAGCACAGATACGCAGTATTTT

size: -
V: TRBV5-1
D: -
J: TRBJ2-3
CDR3: CASSSDGQGSDTQYF
DNA: TGCGCCAGCAGCTCGGACGGTCAGGGATCAGATACGCAGTATTTT

size: once
V: TRBV5-1
D: TRBD2
J: TRBJ2-5
CDR3: CASRPGASGETQYF
DNA: TGCGCCAGCAGGCCCGGGGCTAGCGGGGAGACCCAGTACTTC

size: once
V: TRBV7-3
D: TRBD2
J: TRBJ2-3
CDR3: CASSRGGITDTQYF
DNA: TGTGCCAGCAGCCGGGGGGGTATTACAGATACGCAGTATTTT

size: -
V: TRBV27
D: -
J: TRBJ2-3
CDR3: CASSLRKNWRAGTDTQYF
DNA: TGTGCCAGCAGTTTAAGGAAGAACTGGAGGGCGGGCACAGATACGCAGTATTTT

size: -
V: TRBV6-5
D: -
J: TRBJ1-1
CDR3: CASRYATDSNTEAFF
DNA: TGTGCCAGCAGGTACGCGACAGATTCGAACACTGAAGCTTTCTTT

size: -
V: TRBV12-5
D: TRBD1
J: TRBJ2-2
CDR3: CASGRGTGGNTGELFF
DNA: TGTGCTAGTGGCCGCGGGACAGGGGGTAACACCGGGGAGCTGTTTTTT

size: -
V: TRBV6-2/TRBV6-3
D: -
J: TRBJ2-1
CDR3: CASSYSGLTNFYNEQFF
DNA: TGTGCCAGCAGTTACTCGGGTCTTACTAACTTCTACAATGAGCAGTTCTTC

size: -
V: TRBV7-9
D: -
J: TRBJ1-2
CDR3: CASSPDGSSSYGYTF
DNA: TGTGCCAGCAGCCCTGACGGGTCCAGCTCCTATGGCTACACCTTC

size: -
V: TRBV7-8
D: TRBD2
J: TRBJ2-7
CDR3: CASSYGTSGRYEQYF
DNA: TGTGCCAGCAGCTACGGGACTAGCGGGAGGTACGAGCAGTACTTC

size: -
V: TRBV12-3/TRBV12-4
D: -
J: TRBJ2-3
CDR3: CASSFGEEDTQYF
DNA: TGTGCCAGCAGTTTTGGGGAGGAAGATACGCAGTATTTT

size: -
V: TRBV5-1
D: TRBD1
J: TRBJ2-2
CDR3: CASSSLPKTGAYTGELFF
DNA: TGCGCCAGCAGCTCCCTGCCGAAGACAGGGGCTTACACCGGGGAGCTGTTTTTT

size: -
V: TRBV19
D: -
J: TRBJ2-7
CDR3: CASSPLARGGSYEQYF
DNA: TGTGCCAGTAGTCCCCTGGCGAGGGGGGGTTCCTACGAGCAGTACTTC

size: -
V: TRBV5-6
D: TRBD2
J: TRBJ2-1
CDR3: CASSVAGVGGNEQFF
DNA: TGTGCCAGCAGCGTAGCGGGAGTTGGTGGCAATGAGCAGTTCTTC

size: -
V: TRBV7-3
D: TRBD2
J: TRBJ2-1
CDR3: CASSNSGRAYNEQFF
DNA: TGTGCCAGCAGTAATAGCGGGAGGGCCTACAATGAGCAGTTCTTC

size: -
V: TRBV5-4
D: TRBD1
J: TRBJ1-1
CDR3: CASSWTGGLLGNTEAFF
DNA: TGTGCCAGCAGCTGGACAGGGGGGCTGTTGGGAAACACTGAAGCTTTCTTT

size: -
V: TRBV3-1/TRBV3-2
D: -
J: TRBJ2-7
CDR3: CASSHSYEQYF
DNA: TGTGCCAGCAGCCATAGTTACGAGCAGTACTTC

size: -
V: TRBV30
D: -
J: TRBJ2-7
CDR3: CAWSWTAEQYF
DNA: TGTGCCTGGAGTTGGACAGCCGAGCAGTACTTC

size: -
V: TRBV4-1
D: -
J: TRBJ1-1
CDR3: CASSQEWQGAFF
DNA: TGCGCCAGCAGCCAAGAATGGCAGGGAGCTTTCTTT

size: once
V: TRBV10-1
D: TRBD1
J: TRBJ2-1
CDR3: CASRSDRYNEQFF
DNA: TGCGCCAGCAGATCGGACAGGTACAATGAGCAGTTCTTC